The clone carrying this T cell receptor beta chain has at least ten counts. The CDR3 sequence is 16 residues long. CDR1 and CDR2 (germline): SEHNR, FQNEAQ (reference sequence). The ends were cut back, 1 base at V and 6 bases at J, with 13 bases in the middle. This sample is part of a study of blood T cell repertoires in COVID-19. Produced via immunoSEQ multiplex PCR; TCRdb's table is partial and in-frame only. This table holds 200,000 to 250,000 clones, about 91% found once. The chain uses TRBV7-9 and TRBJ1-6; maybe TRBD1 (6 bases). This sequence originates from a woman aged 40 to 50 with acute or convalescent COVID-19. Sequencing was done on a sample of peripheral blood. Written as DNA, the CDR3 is TGTGCCAGCAGCTTAGGGGCAGGGGCTGGTAATTCACCCCTCCACTTT. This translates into CASSLGAGAGNSPLHF. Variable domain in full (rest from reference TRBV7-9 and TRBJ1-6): DTGVSQNPRHKITKRGQNVTFRCDPISEHNRLYWYRQTLGQGPEFLTYFQNEAQLEKSRLLSDRFSAERPKGSFSTLEIQRTEQGDSAMYLCASSLGAGAGNSPLHFGNGTRLTVT.